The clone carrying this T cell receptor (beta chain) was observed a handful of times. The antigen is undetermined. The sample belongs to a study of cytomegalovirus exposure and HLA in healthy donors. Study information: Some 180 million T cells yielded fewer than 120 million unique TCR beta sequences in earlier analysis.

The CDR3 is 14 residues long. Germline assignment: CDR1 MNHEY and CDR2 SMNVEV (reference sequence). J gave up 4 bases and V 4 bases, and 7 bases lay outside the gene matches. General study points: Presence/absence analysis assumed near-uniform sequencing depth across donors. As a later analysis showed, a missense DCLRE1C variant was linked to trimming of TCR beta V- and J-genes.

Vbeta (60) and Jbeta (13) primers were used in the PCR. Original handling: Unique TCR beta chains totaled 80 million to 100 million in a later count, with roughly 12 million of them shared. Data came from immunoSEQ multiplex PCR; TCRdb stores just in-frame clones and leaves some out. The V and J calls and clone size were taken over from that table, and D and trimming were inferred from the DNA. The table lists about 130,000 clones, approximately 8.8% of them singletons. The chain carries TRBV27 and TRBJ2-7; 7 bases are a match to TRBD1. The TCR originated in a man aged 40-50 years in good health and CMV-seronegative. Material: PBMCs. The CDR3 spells CASSSVQGMYEQYF. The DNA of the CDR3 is TGTGCCAGCAGTTCTGTACAGGGGATGTACGAGCAGTACTTC.